Shown below are 7 T cell receptor beta chains from a single sample sequenced in a study of blood T cells in healthy people across ages (dated by TCRdb to 2013 to 2016). To prepare the library, 5' RACE was applied. The listed sequencing device is Illumina HiSeq 2500. A second PCR of roughly 7 to 11 cycles was performed with a sample-barcoded 5' primer and a J-beta primer mix. In TCRdb, the public reads were trimmed at Q25 with fastp and aligned with MiXCR, with productive beta chains retained. Rows with one shared CDR3 protein collapse into an entry with the most common genes and DNA. Counted in this sample were roughly 1,700,000 distinct CDR3 sequences; over 25% of them appeared once. 7.7% of the sample is taken by the ten largest. The sample was blood. These receptors originate from a woman younger than 45 in good health.

A few counts support this clonotype. The chain links TRBV7-9 to TRBJ1-2, with D hard to call. Trimming stripped 5 bases from V and 6 bases from J, with 10 bases between. CDR1 and CDR2 from the germline V gene are SEHNR and FQNEAQ (reference sequence). The length of the CDR3 is 12 residues. Here the CDR3 DNA reads TGTGCCAGCAGCCCCAGAGACCATGGCTACACCTTC. This sequence encodes CASSPRDHGYTF.

A few counts support this clonotype. V usage is TRBV10-2 and J usage is TRBJ2-1; D unclear. CDR3 size: 16 residues. V was trimmed by 0 bases and J by 7 bases, leaving 16 bases between them. From germline, CDR1 is WSHSY and CDR2 SAAADI. The CDR3, as DNA: TGCGCCAGCAGTGAGTCTGTGGGGTCCACCCAAAATGAGCAGTTCTTC. Translation: CASSESVGSTQNEQFF.

J is TRBJ2-7 and V is TRBV24-1, with 10 bases identical to TRBD1. CDR1 and CDR2 (germline): KGHDR, SFDVKD. This CDR3 has 16 amino acids. Germline trimming cut 3 bases from V and 3 bases from J; bases unmatched to any gene: 7. This chain's CDR3 is CATSDPNRDRGYEQYF. CDR3 in DNA: TGTGCCACCAGTGATCCTAACCGGGACAGGGGCTACGAGCAGTACTTC.

To note about this clonotype: A much larger clone lies one base from this, so it may be a read error. The chain recombines TRBV5-1 with TRBJ2-7; 8 nucleotides align to TRBD1. This CDR3 contains 13 residues. Germline values: CDR1 SGHRS, CDR2 YFSETQ. DNA of the CDR3: TGCACCAGCAGCGTGGACAGGGCCTACGAGCAGTACTTC. This gives the protein CTSSVDRAYEQYF. Based on the CDR3 plus reference TRBV5-1 and TRBJ2-7, the full variable domain is KAGVTQTPRYLIKTRGQQVTLSCSPISGHRSVSWYQQTPGQGLQFLFEYFSETQRNKGNFPGRFSGRQFSNSRSEMNVSTLELGDSALYLCTSSVDRAYEQYFGPGTRLTVT.

This clonotype has at least ten counts. This chain joins TRBV19 and TRBJ2-7; D not resolved. Germline V CDR1 and CDR2: LNHDA, SQIVND (reference sequence). Trimming left V 5 bases short and J 4 bases short, with 12 bases between. The CDR3 runs to 13 residues. The CDR3 nucleotides are TGTGCCAGTAGTCCCGACTCGGTTTACGAGCAGTACTTC. Translation: CASSPDSVYEQYF.

A few counts support this clonotype. The chain uses TRBV20-1 and TRBJ2-4; TRBD1 is a possible D gene (7 bases). The DNA end is a closer match to TRBJ2-7, so the J assignment may be wrong. Per germline, CDR1 DFQATT and CDR2 SNEGSKA (reference sequence). The CDR3 totals 14 residues. The CDR3 sequence: CSAILRAGGSEQYF. The CDR3 DNA sequence: TGCAGTGCTATTCTGAGGGCAGGGGGGTCCGAGCAGTACTTC.

In its sample, this clonotype was seen a few times. The chain links TRBV5-1 to TRBJ2-1, with 14 nucleotides matching TRBD2. Germline loops: CDR1 SGHRS, CDR2 YFSETQ. The CDR3 loop spans 15 amino acids. V lost 3 bases to trimming and J lost 15 bases; unmatched junction nucleotides: 11. CDR3 nucleotides: TGCGCCAGCAGCTCGGGACTAGCGGGAGTCGATGAAACGTTCTTC. It specifies CASSSGLAGVDETFF.